The sequence of this T cell receptor (beta chain) was determined in a study of blood T cell repertoires in COVID-19. TCRdb keeps only in-frame clones here, not all; method: immunoSEQ multiplex PCR. The repertoire holds about 100,000 clones, with about 72% as singletons. V lost 3 bases and J lost 3; bases outside the gene matches: 5. CDR1 KGHSH and CDR2 LQKENI come from the germline V gene. The CDR3 has 14 residues. The clonotype was recovered from a man in his sixties with active or convalescent COVID-19. The sample was peripheral blood. The V and J genes are TRBV18 and TRBJ2-7; TRBD2 matches at 7 bases. CDR3 sequence: CASSPSREHYEQYF. The CDR3 DNA is TGTGCCAGCTCACCTTCGCGGGAGCACTACGAGCAGTACTTC.